This T cell receptor (beta chain) is from a study of shared clonotypes between healthy human individuals. CDR1 is ENHRY, CDR2 SYGVKD, per germline. Deletions cut 2 bases from V and 2 bases from J, with 15 bases between. The CDR3 has 17 amino acids. Data came from immunoSEQ multiplex PCR; TCRdb stores just in-frame clones and leaves some out. This repertoire shows around 1.6 million clones, 95% to 99% found once; its top ten account for around 0.47%. This TCR was sampled from a man aged 25 to 45 in good health. The V and J genes are TRBV10-3 and TRBJ1-4; a weak D match, TRBD1 (6 bases). Input material: naive CD4+ T cells sorted from blood. Subset here: CD45RA+ positively selected. The CDR3 sequence: CAISEGGRGSTNEKLFF. In nucleotides, the CDR3 is TGTGCCATCAGTGAGGGCGGGAGGGGGAGCACTAATGAAAAACTGTTTTTT.